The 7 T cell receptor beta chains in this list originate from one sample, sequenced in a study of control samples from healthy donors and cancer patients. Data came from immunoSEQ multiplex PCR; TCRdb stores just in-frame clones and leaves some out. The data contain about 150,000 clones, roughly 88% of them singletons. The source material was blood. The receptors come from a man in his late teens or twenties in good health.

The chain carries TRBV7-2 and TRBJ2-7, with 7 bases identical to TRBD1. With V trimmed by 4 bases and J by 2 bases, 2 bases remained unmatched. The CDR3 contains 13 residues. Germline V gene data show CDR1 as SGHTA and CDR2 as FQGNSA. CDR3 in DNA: TGTGCCAGCAGCTACGGACAGGCCTACGAGCAGTACTTC. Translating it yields CASSYGQAYEQYF.

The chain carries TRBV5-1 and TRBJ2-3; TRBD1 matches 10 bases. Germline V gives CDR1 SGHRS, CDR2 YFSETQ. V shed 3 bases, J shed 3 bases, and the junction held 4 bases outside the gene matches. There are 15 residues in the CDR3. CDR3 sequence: CASSSRDRGTDTQYF. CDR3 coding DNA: TGCGCCAGCAGCTCGAGGGACAGGGGAACAGATACGCAGTATTTT. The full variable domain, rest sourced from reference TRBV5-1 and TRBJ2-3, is KAGVTQTPRYLIKTRGQQVTLSCSPISGHRSVSWYQQTPGQGLQFLFEYFSETQRNKGNFPGRFSGRQFSNSRSEMNVSTLELGDSALYLCASSSRDRGTDTQYFGPGTRLTVL.

CDR3 DNA sequence: TGTGCCTGGAGCGGGACAGGGGCCAGTAGCGGGGTCTTCTACAATGAGCAGTTCTTC. Translating it yields CAWSGTGASSGVFYNEQFF. V gene TRBV30 combines with J gene TRBJ2-1; 10 nucleotides agree with TRBD1. The germline V gene has CDR1 GTSNPN and CDR2 SVGIG (reference sequence). V was clipped by 3 bases and J by 3 bases; unmatched bases: 17. The CDR3 sequence is 19 residues long.

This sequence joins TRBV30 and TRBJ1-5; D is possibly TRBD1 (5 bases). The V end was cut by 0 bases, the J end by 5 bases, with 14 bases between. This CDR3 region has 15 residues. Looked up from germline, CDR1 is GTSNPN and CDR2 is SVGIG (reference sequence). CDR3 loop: CAWSVDGGAHQPQHF. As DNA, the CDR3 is TGTGCCTGGAGTGTAGACGGGGGAGCGCATCAGCCCCAGCATTTT.

CDR3 residues: CASRGLDDYEQYF. The CDR3 DNA reads as TGTGCCAGCAGAGGACTAGATGACTACGAGCAGTACTTC. The V gene is TRBV2, the J gene TRBJ2-7, with 7 bases identical to TRBD2. CDR3 length: 13 residues. V trimming: 6 bases; J trimming: 3 bases; junction bases outside the gene matches: 5. Per the germline V gene, CDR1 is SNHLY and CDR2 is FYNNEI.

The CDR3 loop reads CASSYSTLTGGTEAFF. CDR3 nucleotide sequence: TGTGCCAGCAGTTACTCCACTTTGACAGGGGGGACTGAAGCTTTCTTT. The chain recombines TRBV6-2 or TRBV6-3 with TRBJ1-1; 9 bases align to TRBD1. The germline gives CDR1 MNHEY, CDR2 SVGEGT. This CDR3 comprises 16 residues. Trimming removed 0 bases from V and 5 bases from J; junction bases left unmatched: 7.

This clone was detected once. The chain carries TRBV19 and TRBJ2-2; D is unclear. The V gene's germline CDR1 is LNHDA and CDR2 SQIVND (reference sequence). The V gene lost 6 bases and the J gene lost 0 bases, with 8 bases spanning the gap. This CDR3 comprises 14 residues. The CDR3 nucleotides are TGTGCCAGTAGAAGCTACTCGAACACCGGGGAGCTGTTTTTT. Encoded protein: CASRSYSNTGELFF.